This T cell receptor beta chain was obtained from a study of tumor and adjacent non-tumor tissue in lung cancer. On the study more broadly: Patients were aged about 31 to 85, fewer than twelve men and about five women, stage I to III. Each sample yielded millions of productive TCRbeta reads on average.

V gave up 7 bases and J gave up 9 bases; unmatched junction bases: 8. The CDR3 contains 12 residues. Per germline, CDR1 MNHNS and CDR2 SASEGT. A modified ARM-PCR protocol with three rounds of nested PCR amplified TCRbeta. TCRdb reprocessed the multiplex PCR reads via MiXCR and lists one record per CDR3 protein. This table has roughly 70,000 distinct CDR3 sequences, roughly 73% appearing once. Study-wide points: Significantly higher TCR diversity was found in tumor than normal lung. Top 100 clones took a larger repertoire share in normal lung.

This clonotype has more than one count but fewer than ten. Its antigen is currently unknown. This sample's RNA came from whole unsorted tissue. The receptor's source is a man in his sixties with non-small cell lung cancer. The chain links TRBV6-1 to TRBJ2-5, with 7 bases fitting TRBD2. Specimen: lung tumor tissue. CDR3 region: CASTFCREAQYF. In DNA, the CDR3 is TGTGCCAGCACCTTCTGTCGGGAGGCCCAGTACTTC.